This record concerns one T cell receptor (beta chain) sequence. This specimen belongs to a study of control samples from healthy donors and cancer patients. The germline V gene encodes CDR1 LNHDA and CDR2 SQIVND (reference sequence). Trimming shortened V by 3 bases and J by 0 bases, and 11 bases separated the two germline ends. The CDR3 is 16 amino acids. The table came from immunoSEQ multiplex PCR; TCRdb's copy has only in-frame clones and leaves some out. The repertoire includes about 170,000 clones, around 93% of them detected once, and approximately 4% sits in the top ten. The receptor's source is a woman in her sixties in good health. Input material: blood. The J gene is TRBJ2-2, the V gene TRBV19; D perhaps matches TRBD1 (6 bases). The CDR3 DNA reads TGTGCCAGTAGTATTTTGGCAGGGGCGAACACCGGGGAGCTGTTTTTT. As protein: CASSILAGANTGELFF.